Below, 21 T cell receptor beta chains from the same sample are listed, as sequenced in a study of T cells in localized non-small cell lung cancer. The data were produced by immunoSEQ multiplex PCR, yet TCRdb's version contains in-frame clones alone and is incomplete. Among around 25,000 clones listed, more than 85% were seen once. This specimen was peripheral blood, taken before any cancer treatment. The receptors were sampled from a man aged 40 to 70 with stage III squamous cell lung carcinoma.

This chain connects TRBV2 to TRBJ2-5, with 11 bases matching TRBD1. Germline-derived CDR1 and CDR2 are SNHLY and FYNNEI. This CDR3 spans 17 amino acids. J lost 3 bases, V lost 5 bases, and 11 bases had no gene match. The CDR3 loop is CASSTRFGQGAEETQYF. CDR3 DNA: TGTGCCAGCAGTACCAGGTTTGGACAGGGGGCGGAAGAGACCCAGTACTTC.

This CDR3 is CASSLSGQGVTDTQYF. In DNA form, the CDR3 reads TGCGCCAGCAGCCTTTCAGGACAGGGGGTGACAGATACGCAGTATTTT. The chain employs TRBV4-1 and TRBJ2-3; 10 nucleotides match TRBD1. After removal of 4 bases from V and 3 bases from J, the junction contained 7 bases not matched to a gene. CDR3 length: 16 amino acids. CDR1 is MGHRA, CDR2 YSYEKL, per germline.

The V call is TRBV7-9, the J call TRBJ1-4; tentative D call: TRBD1 (5 bases). Germline V lookup: CDR1 SEHNR, CDR2 FQNEAQ (reference sequence). This CDR3 contains 15 residues. V lost 5 bases and J 7 bases, leaving 17 bases between the germline ends. The CDR3 reads CASSDIRTTGEKLFF. The CDR3 bases are TGTGCCAGCAGCGACATCCGGACAACTGGTGAAAAACTGTTTTTT.

The chain couples TRBV7-2 to TRBJ1-1; a weak D match, TRBD1 (5 bases). Germline CDR1 SGHTA, CDR2 FQGNSA. V was pared by 5 bases and J by 0 bases, with 13 bases between. The CDR3 sequence is 15 residues long. The CDR3 DNA follows: TGTGCCAGCAGCGTGGGACGACTCATGAACACTGAAGCTTTCTTT. Translated, it gives CASSVGRLMNTEAFF.

By share, this clone counts as medium-sized (0.01 to 0.1%). As DNA, the CDR3 is TGTGCCAGCAAGGGTTTCCCCGGAGAGCAGTACTTC. Translating it yields CASKGFPGEQYF. The gene calls are TRBV27 and TRBJ2-7; no clear D gene. The CDR3 runs 12 residues. The V end was cut by 7 bases, the J end by 7 bases, with 14 bases between. Germline loops: CDR1 MNHEY, CDR2 SMNVEV (reference sequence).

This clone was found once. The CDR3 loop is CATSRDLAGTHEQYF. The CDR3 nucleotides read TGTGCCACCAGCAGAGATCTAGCGGGAACACACGAGCAGTACTTC. The V call is TRBV15, the J call TRBJ2-7, with 9 bases lining up with TRBD2. The junction had 5 bases not matched to a gene; V was cut back by 0 bases and J by 5 bases. The germline gives CDR1 LNHNV, CDR2 YYDKDF (reference sequence). The CDR3 totals 15 residues.

The sample holds a few counts of this clone. The V call is TRBV4-3, the J call TRBJ2-3; 7 bases fit TRBD2. Germline CDR1 LGHNA, CDR2 YSLEER. J gave up 3 bases and V 0 bases, and 6 bases lay outside the gene matches. CDR3 size: 16 residues. CDR3 region: CASSQDRGGWTDTQYF. The DNA for the CDR3 is TGCGCCAGCAGCCAAGATCGCGGGGGATGGACAGATACGCAGTATTTT.

This clone has a single count. This rearrangement joins TRBV4-2 to TRBJ1-5; D is unresolved. CDR3 length: 15 amino acids. The ends were cut back, 4 bases at V and 0 bases at J, with 10 bases in the middle. Germline V lookup: CDR1 LGHNA, CDR2 YNFKEQ. The CDR3 region is CASSPDLISNQPQHF. In DNA, the CDR3 is TGTGCCAGCAGCCCGGACCTAATTAGCAATCAGCCCCAGCATTTT.

The chain couples TRBV7-2 to TRBJ2-3; 11 nucleotides match TRBD1. The CDR3 totals 15 residues. Germline CDR1 SGHTA, CDR2 FQGNSA. Losses at the gene ends were 6 bases for V and 7 bases for J; bases not matched to a gene: 9. For the CDR3, the DNA is TGTGCCAGCAGTCCCGGGACAGGGGGAGGGCATACGCAGTATTTT. Translated, it gives CASSPGTGGGHTQYF.

This chain connects TRBV7-2 to TRBJ1-2; TRBD1 might be the D (6 bases). The CDR3 has 13 amino acids. The V gene's germline CDR1 is SGHTA and CDR2 FQGNSA. Trimming took 5 bases from V and 5 from J, leaving 12 bases between them. CDR3 DNA: TGTGCCAGCAGCCGGGGGGGGCGATATGGCTACACCTTC. Protein sequence: CASSRGGRYGYTF.

The chain combines TRBV7-3 with TRBJ2-5, with D maybe TRBD2 (6 bases). Trimming removed 2 bases from V and 3 bases from J, with 7 bases in between. The germline gives CDR1 SGHTA, CDR2 FQGTGA. CDR3 length: 13 amino acids. CDR3 in amino acids: CASSLQREETQYF. The DNA for the CDR3 is TGTGCCAGCAGCTTACAGCGGGAAGAGACCCAGTACTTC.

The chain joins TRBV2 to TRBJ1-5; the D gene is possibly TRBD1 (5 bases). The CDR3 has 13 amino acids. The germline CDR1 and CDR2 sequences are SNHLY and FYNNEI. Trimming took 5 bases from V and 7 from J, leaving 12 bases between them. The DNA of the CDR3 is TGTGCCAGCAGTCCTATCGACAGCCAGCCCCAGCATTTT. Translating gives CASSPIDSQPQHF.

The CDR3 loop is CAWSIKTSGRTNTGELFF. Written as DNA, the CDR3 is TGTGCCTGGAGTATAAAGACTAGCGGGAGGACGAACACCGGGGAGCTGTTTTTT. The rearrangement links TRBV30 to TRBJ2-2; 13 bases match TRBD2. The CDR3 is 18 amino acids. The germline V gene encodes CDR1 GTSNPN and CDR2 SVGIG (reference sequence). V shed 2 bases, J shed 0 bases, and the junction held 6 bases outside the gene matches.

This clone was seen only once. The rearrangement links TRBV2 to TRBJ1-5; D uncertain. Germline CDR1 is SNHLY and CDR2 is FYNNEI. The V end lost 3 bases, the J end lost 5 bases, and 14 bases lay between the germline ends. CDR3 length equals 15 residues. The CDR3: CASSEVLLNYQPQHF. For the CDR3, the DNA is TGTGCCAGCAGTGAGGTTTTATTAAATTATCAGCCCCAGCATTTT.

This sequence joins TRBV5-1 and TRBJ2-7; D uncertain. The CDR3 sequence is 14 residues long. Germline lookup yields CDR1 SGHRS and CDR2 YFSETQ. Trimming took 1 base from V and 0 from J, leaving 8 bases between them. The DNA for the CDR3 is TGCGCCAGCAGCTTGACGACTTTCTCCTACGAGCAGTACTTC. As protein: CASSLTTFSYEQYF.

The genes are TRBV19 and TRBJ2-6, with D maybe TRBD2 (6 bases). V lost 4 bases, J lost 0 bases, and 13 bases lay in between. CDR3 length: 17 amino acids. Germline V gene lookup returns CDR1 LNHDA and CDR2 SQIVND (reference sequence). CDR3 DNA: TGTGCCAGTAGTAAAACACTAGCAGGCTCTGGGGCCAACGTCCTGACTTTC. Its protein is CASSKTLAGSGANVLTF.

The V gene is TRBV28, the J gene TRBJ1-2; weak D call: TRBD1 (6 bases). CDR1 is MDHEN and CDR2 is SYDVKM in the germline V gene. This CDR3 spans 15 amino acids. V was trimmed by 4 bases and J by 2 bases, leaving 14 bases between them. CDR3 DNA: TGTGCCAGCAGTTGGGGGGCAGGGGCCAACTATGGCTACACCTTC. Protein sequence: CASSWGAGANYGYTF.

The chain is built from TRBV2 and TRBJ1-5; possibly TRBD1 for D (5 bases). The CDR3 consists of 13 residues. CDR1 and CDR2 (germline): SNHLY, FYNNEI. V was pared by 6 bases and J by 3 bases, with 9 bases between. CDR3 sequence: CASSDRANQPQHF. The DNA of the CDR3 is TGTGCCAGCAGCGACAGAGCCAATCAGCCCCAGCATTTT. The entire variable domain, with the rest obtained from reference TRBV2 and TRBJ1-5, is as follows: EPEVTQTPSHQVTQMGQEVILRCVPISNHLYFYWYRQILGQKVEFLVSFYNNEISEKSEIFDDQFSVERPDGSNFTLKIRSTKLEDSAMYFCASSDRANQPQHFGDGTRLSIL.

The chain links TRBV27 to TRBJ1-4; TRBD1 matches at 11 bases. The CDR3 runs to 15 residues. Trimming removed 4 bases from V and 8 bases from J; junction bases left unmatched: 6. Germline loops: CDR1 MNHEY, CDR2 SMNVEV (reference sequence). CDR3 nucleotides: TGTGCCAGCAGTTCCGGGACAGGGGGTAGGGAAAAACTGTTTTTT. The encoded protein is CASSSGTGGREKLFF.

The chain carries TRBV4-1 and TRBJ1-3; D remains ambiguous. This CDR3 contains 14 residues. Looked up from germline, CDR1 is MGHRA and CDR2 is YSYEKL. V shed 5 bases and J shed 0 bases, with 8 bases lying between them. CDR3 sequence reads: CASSTVISGNTIYF. The CDR3 nucleotides read TGCGCCAGCAGCACGGTGATCTCTGGAAACACCATATATTTT.

V usage is TRBV4-1 and J usage is TRBJ2-3; TRBD2 is a possible D gene (6 bases). The germline V gene encodes CDR1 MGHRA and CDR2 YSYEKL. V gave up 1 base and J gave up 11 bases, with 7 bases separating them. This CDR3 is built from 11 residues. The CDR3 sequence: CASSQAGVQYF. The DNA of the CDR3 is TGCGCCAGCAGCCAAGCGGGAGTGCAGTATTTT.